These 16 T cell receptor beta chains came from one sample sequenced in a study of shared clonotypes between healthy human individuals (dated by TCRdb to about 2020). Libraries were constructed by the immunoSEQ multiplex PCR assay. TCRdb holds this immuneACCESS table with in-frame rearrangements only. Some clones are missing; in checked studies, unresolved V genes explain under half, and the rest has no known cause. The sample profile shows about half a million clones; roughly 80% of them were found once. The ten most abundant clones make up approximately 13% of the sample. Source material: PBMCs. These receptor sequences come from a woman between 35 and 50 years old in good health. Some clones in this sample may be carry-over from other donors' samples.

V is TRBV28 and J is TRBJ2-3; D tentatively fits TRBD1 or TRBD2 (5 bases each). Germline V lookup: CDR1 MDHEN, CDR2 SYDVKM. CDR3 size: 13 residues. V gave up 4 bases and J gave up 4 bases, with 9 bases separating them. The CDR3 loop is CASSYRGADTQYF. The DNA for the CDR3 is TGTGCCAGCAGTTATAGGGGAGCAGATACGCAGTATTTT.

The chain has TRBV5-1 and TRBJ1-1; maybe TRBD1 (6 bases). CDR3 size: 14 residues. In germline, CDR1 is SGHRS, CDR2 YFSETQ. The V end lost 3 bases, the J end lost 0 bases, and 9 bases lay between the germline ends. For the CDR3, the DNA is TGCGCCAGCAGCTCACAGGGAATGAACACTGAAGCTTTCTTT. Its translation is CASSSQGMNTEAFF.

V gene TRBV19 combines with J gene TRBJ2-7; D unresolved. Germline V gene lookup returns CDR1 LNHDA and CDR2 SQIVND (reference sequence). V shed 6 bases and J shed 2 bases, with 11 bases lying between them. This CDR3 spans 13 amino acids. The chain's CDR3 is CASSPQVAYEQYF. CDR3 sequence (DNA): TGTGCCAGTAGCCCCCAGGTGGCCTACGAGCAGTACTTC.

The CDR3 sequence: CASSLVGLTGANVLTF. The CDR3 region has the DNA TGTGCCAGCAGCTTAGTGGGGTTGACTGGGGCCAACGTCCTGACTTTC. The chain couples TRBV7-2 to TRBJ2-6; D is undetermined. The CDR3 has 16 residues. V lost 1 base, J lost 2 bases, and 9 bases lay in between. Per the germline V gene, CDR1 is SGHTA and CDR2 is FQGNSA.

Details on this clone: The same CDR3 also results from other DNA sequences found in this sample. The chain has TRBV7-2 and TRBJ1-2; 8 nucleotides match TRBD1. Germline trimming cut 1 base from V and 8 bases from J; bases unmatched to any gene: 3. Germline V gene data show CDR1 as SGHTA and CDR2 as FQGNSA. CDR3 size: 13 residues. The CDR3 here is CASSLGQGRGYTF. In DNA, the CDR3 is TGTGCCAGCAGCTTAGGACAGGGGAGGGGCTACACCTTC. Full variable domain (outside the CDR3, taken from reference TRBV7-2 and TRBJ1-2): GAGVSQSPSNKVTEKGKDVELRCDPISGHTALYWYRQSLGQGLEFLIYFQGNSAPDKSGLPSDRFSAERTGGSVSTLTIQRTQQEDSAVYLCASSLGQGRGYTFGSGTRLTVV.

This clone is a singleton in its sample. V is TRBV18 and J is TRBJ2-1; TRBD2 is a possible D gene (6 bases). The CDR3 consists of 14 residues. Germline CDR1 and CDR2: KGHSH and LQKENI. V lost 3 bases, J lost 3 bases, and 9 bases lay in between. The CDR3 coding sequence is TGTGCCAGCTCACCCGGCGGGAACTACAATGAGCAGTTCTTC. Protein: CASSPGGNYNEQFF.

CDR3 in DNA: TGTGCCAGCTCACCATCCGGGACTAGCGGGAGCCCCAGCTCCTACGAGCAGTACTTC. Translated, it gives CASSPSGTSGSPSSYEQYF. The chain joins TRBV18 to TRBJ2-7; TRBD2 matches 14 bases. In germline, CDR1 is KGHSH, CDR2 LQKENI. This CDR3 is 19 amino acids long. The V and J ends lost 2 bases and 0 bases, in that order; junction bases with no gene match: 9.

This chain connects TRBV18 to TRBJ1-1, with D possibly TRBD1 on 5 matching bases. The CDR3 is 13 amino acids. The V end was cut by 2 bases, the J end by 6 bases, with 10 bases between. Per the germline V gene, CDR1 is KGHSH and CDR2 is LQKENI. The CDR3 DNA reads TGTGCCAGCTCACCAGGGACTGGCTCTGAAGCTTTCTTT. It yields the protein CASSPGTGSEAFF.

The chain links TRBV28 to TRBJ2-5; 15 bases line up with TRBD2. Germline CDR1 is MDHEN and CDR2 is SYDVKM. The CDR3 runs 18 residues. The V segment lost 5 bases and the J segment 4 bases; nucleotides outside the gene matches: 11. The DNA for the CDR3 is TGTGCCAGCAGTCGATGGACTAGCGGGAGGGCCGGGGGAGAGACCCAGTACTTC. Protein: CASSRWTSGRAGGETQYF.

The gene calls are TRBV6-6 and TRBJ1-1; D ambiguous. The CDR3 covers 12 residues. Germline assignment: CDR1 MNHNY and CDR2 SVGAGI (reference sequence). Trimming stripped 2 bases from V and 0 bases from J, with 1 base between. This CDR3 reads CASSYVNTEAFF. The CDR3, as DNA: TGTGCCAGCAGTTACGTGAACACTGAAGCTTTCTTT.

V usage is TRBV10-2 and J usage is TRBJ1-5, with D possibly matching TRBD1 (6 bases). CDR1 is WSHSY, CDR2 SAAADI, per germline. The CDR3 contains 14 residues. Trimming cost V 2 bases and J 4 bases, with 9 bases left between them. The CDR3 nucleotides read TGCGCCAGCAGTGAGACCCAGGGGAATCAGCCCCAGCATTTT. This sequence encodes CASSETQGNQPQHF.

The chain carries TRBV5-4 and TRBJ2-5; D might be TRBD1 (6 bases). Germline assignment: CDR1 SGHNT and CDR2 YYREEE (reference sequence). Trimming shortened V by 4 bases and J by 4 bases, and 17 bases separated the two germline ends. This CDR3 is built from 15 residues. CDR3 coding DNA: TGTGCCAGCAGCCGGAAGGAGACAGGTGGAGAGACCCAGTACTTC. It is translated as CASSRKETGGETQYF.

The chain couples TRBV2 to TRBJ2-7; perhaps TRBD1 as D (6 bases). The CDR3 contains 12 residues. Germline V CDR1 and CDR2: SNHLY, FYNNEI. Trimming took off 4 bases at V and 9 bases at J, with 13 bases between the two ends. The CDR3 spells CASSGRLGAQYF. The CDR3 DNA follows: TGTGCCAGCAGTGGTAGGTTGGGGGCGCAGTACTTC.

V usage is TRBV30 and J usage is TRBJ1-3, with no clear D. Germline loops: CDR1 GTSNPN, CDR2 SVGIG (reference sequence). The ends were cut back, 3 bases at V and 4 bases at J, with 7 bases in the middle. This CDR3 region has 12 residues. CDR3 nucleotide sequence: TGTGCCTGGAGCCACGGAGGAAACACCATATATTTT. Its protein is CAWSHGGNTIYF.

J is TRBJ2-7 and V is TRBV10-3; 9 nucleotides align to TRBD1. Germline V lookup: CDR1 ENHRY, CDR2 SYGVKD. The CDR3 runs 15 residues. V lost 6 bases, J lost 0 bases, and 6 bases stayed unmatched. CDR3 loop: CAISLDRGSSYEQYF. The CDR3 region has the DNA TGTGCCATCAGCCTTGACAGGGGGAGCTCCTACGAGCAGTACTTC.

In regard to this clone: Other nucleotide sequences in the sample specify the same CDR3. The CDR3, as DNA: TGCGCCAGCAGCCTAGGACTAGCGGATTACAATGAGCAGTTCTTC. This translates into CASSLGLADYNEQFF. V and J are TRBV5-1 and TRBJ2-1, with 10 bases matching TRBD2. CDR1 and CDR2 from the germline V gene are SGHRS and YFSETQ. There are 15 residues in the CDR3. Unmatched junction bases numbered 5, after V lost 4 bases and J lost 4 bases. The complete variable domain, with remaining parts taken from reference TRBV5-1 and TRBJ2-1, reads KAGVTQTPRYLIKTRGQQVTLSCSPISGHRSVSWYQQTPGQGLQFLFEYFSETQRNKGNFPGRFSGRQFSNSRSEMNVSTLELGDSALYLCASSLGLADYNEQFFGPGTRLTVL.